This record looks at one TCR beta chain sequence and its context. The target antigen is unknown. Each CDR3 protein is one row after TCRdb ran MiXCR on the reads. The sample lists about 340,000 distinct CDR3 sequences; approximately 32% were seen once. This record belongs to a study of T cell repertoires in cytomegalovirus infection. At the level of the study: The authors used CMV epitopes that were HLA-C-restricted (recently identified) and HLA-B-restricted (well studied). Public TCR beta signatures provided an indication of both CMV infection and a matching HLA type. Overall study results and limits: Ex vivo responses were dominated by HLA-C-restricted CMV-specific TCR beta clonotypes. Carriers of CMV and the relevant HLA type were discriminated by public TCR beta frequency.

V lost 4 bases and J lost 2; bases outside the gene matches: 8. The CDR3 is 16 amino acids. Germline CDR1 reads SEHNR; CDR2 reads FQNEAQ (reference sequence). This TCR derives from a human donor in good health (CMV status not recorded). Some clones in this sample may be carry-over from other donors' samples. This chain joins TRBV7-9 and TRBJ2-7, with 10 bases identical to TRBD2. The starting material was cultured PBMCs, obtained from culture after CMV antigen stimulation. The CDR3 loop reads CASSSSSGRPTYEQYF. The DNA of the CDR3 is TGTGCCAGCAGCTCCTCTAGCGGGAGACCCACCTACGAGCAGTACTTC.